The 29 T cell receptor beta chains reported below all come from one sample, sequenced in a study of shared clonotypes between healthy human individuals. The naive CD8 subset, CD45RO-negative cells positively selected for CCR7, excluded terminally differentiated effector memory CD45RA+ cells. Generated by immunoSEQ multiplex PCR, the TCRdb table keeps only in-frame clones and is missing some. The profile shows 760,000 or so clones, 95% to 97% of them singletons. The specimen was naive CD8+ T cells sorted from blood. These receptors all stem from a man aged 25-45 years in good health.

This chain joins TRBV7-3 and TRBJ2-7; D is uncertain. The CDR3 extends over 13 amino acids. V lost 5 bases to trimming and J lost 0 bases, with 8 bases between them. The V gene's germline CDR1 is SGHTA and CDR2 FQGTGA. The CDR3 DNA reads TGTGCCAGCAGCGCGGAAAGCTCCTACGAGCAGTACTTC. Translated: CASSAESSYEQYF.

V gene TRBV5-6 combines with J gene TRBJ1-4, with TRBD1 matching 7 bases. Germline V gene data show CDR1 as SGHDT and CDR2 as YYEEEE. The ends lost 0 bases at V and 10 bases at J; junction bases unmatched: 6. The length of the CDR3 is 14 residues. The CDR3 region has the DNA TGTGCCAGCAGCTTGGGCCAGGGGGAGCGAAAACTGTTTTTT. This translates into CASSLGQGERKLFF. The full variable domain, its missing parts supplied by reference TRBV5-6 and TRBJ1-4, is DAGVTQSPTHLIKTRGQQVTLRCSPKSGHDTVSWYQQALGQGPQFIFQYYEEEERQRGNFPDRFSGHQFPNYSSELNVNALLLGDSALYLCASSLGQGERKLFFGSGTQLSVL.

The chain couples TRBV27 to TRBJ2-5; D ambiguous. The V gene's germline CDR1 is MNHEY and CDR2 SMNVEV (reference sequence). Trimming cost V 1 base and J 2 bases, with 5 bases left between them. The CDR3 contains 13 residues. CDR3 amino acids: CASSLFGQETQYF. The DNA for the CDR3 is TGTGCCAGCAGTTTATTTGGTCAAGAGACCCAGTACTTC.

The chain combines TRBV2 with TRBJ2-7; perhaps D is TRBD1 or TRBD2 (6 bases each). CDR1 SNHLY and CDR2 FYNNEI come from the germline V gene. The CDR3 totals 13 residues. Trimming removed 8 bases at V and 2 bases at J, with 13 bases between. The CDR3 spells CASVPRGAYEQYF. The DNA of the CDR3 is TGTGCCAGCGTACCAAGGGGGGCCTACGAGCAGTACTTC.

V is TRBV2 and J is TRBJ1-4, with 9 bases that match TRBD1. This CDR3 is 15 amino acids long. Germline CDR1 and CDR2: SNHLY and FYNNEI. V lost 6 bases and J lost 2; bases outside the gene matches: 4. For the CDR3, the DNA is TGTGCCAGCAGAGCCGGGACAGGGACTAATGAAAAACTGTTTTTT. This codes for CASRAGTGTNEKLFF.

CDR3 residues: CSVVGFSGNTGELFF. The CDR3 DNA follows: TGCAGCGTTGTTGGTTTTAGCGGGAACACCGGGGAGCTGTTTTTT. V and J are TRBV29-1 and TRBJ2-2; a weak D match, TRBD2 (6 bases). This CDR3 has 15 amino acids. Germline V gene lookup returns CDR1 SQVTM and CDR2 ANQGSEA. V shed 4 bases and J shed 1 base, with 13 bases lying between them.

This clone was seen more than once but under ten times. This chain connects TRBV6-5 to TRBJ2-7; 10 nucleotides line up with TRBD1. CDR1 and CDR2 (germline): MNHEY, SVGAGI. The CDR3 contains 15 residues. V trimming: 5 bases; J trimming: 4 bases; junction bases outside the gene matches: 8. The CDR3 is CASSIGQGGRYEQYF. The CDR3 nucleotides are TGTGCCAGCAGTATAGGACAGGGGGGGAGGTACGAGCAGTACTTC.

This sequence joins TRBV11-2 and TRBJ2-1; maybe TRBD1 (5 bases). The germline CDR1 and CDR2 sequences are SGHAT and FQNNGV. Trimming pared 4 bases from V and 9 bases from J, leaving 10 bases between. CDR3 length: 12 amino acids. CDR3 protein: CASSSPGPEQFF. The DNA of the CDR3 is TGTGCCAGCAGCTCCCCAGGGCCTGAGCAGTTCTTC.

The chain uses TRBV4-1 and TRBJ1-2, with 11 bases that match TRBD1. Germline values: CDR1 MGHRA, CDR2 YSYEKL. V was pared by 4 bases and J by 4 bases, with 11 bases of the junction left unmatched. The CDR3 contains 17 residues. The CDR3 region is CASSLGQGAFPGYGYTF. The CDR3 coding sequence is TGCGCCAGCAGCCTCGGACAGGGGGCTTTTCCCGGCTATGGCTACACCTTC.

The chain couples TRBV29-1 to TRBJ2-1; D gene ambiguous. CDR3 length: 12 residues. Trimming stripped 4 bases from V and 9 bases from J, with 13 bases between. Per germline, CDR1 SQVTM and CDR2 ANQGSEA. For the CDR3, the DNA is TGCAGCGTTGCACCTACGGGCGGTGAGCAGTTCTTC. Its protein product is CSVAPTGGEQFF.

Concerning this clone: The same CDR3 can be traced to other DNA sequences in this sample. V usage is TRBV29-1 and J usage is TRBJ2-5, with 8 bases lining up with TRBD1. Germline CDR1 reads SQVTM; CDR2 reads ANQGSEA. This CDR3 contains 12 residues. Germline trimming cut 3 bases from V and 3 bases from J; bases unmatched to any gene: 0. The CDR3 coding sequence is TGCAGCGTTGAGACAGGGGAAGAGACCCAGTACTTC. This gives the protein CSVETGEETQYF.

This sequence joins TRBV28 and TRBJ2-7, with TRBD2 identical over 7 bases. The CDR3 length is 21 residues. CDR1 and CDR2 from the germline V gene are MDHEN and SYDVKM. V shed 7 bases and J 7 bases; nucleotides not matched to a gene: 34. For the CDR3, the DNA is TGTGCCAGCACCACCCTCCTTAGATTCGGGGAGGCGGGAGACACGATTGGAGAGCAGTACTTC. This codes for CASTTLLRFGEAGDTIGEQYF.

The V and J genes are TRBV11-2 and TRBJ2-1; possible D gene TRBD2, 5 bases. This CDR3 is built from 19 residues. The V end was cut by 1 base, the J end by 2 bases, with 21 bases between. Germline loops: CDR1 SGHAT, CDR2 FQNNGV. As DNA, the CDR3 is TGTGCCAGCAGCTTAGTTTCACCGACTACCTACGATCCCTACAATGAGCAGTTCTTC. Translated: CASSLVSPTTYDPYNEQFF.

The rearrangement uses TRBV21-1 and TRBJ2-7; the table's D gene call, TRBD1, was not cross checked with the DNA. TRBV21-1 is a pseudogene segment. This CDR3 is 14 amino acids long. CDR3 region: CASSKCPGGYEQYF. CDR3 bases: TGTGCCAGCAGCAAATGTCCAGGGGGCTACGAGCAGTACTTC.

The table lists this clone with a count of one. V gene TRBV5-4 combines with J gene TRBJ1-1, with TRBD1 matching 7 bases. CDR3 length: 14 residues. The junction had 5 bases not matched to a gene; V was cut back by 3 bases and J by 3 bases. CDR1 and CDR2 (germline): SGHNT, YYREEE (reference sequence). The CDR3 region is CASSSTGYDTEAFF. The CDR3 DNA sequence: TGTGCCAGCAGCTCGACAGGGTATGACACTGAAGCTTTCTTT.

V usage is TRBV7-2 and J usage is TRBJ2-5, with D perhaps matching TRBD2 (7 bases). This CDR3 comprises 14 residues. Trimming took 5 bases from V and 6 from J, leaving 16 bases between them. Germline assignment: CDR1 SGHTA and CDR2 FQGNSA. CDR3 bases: TGTGCCAGCAGCCTCGGACTAGGGGGAAAGACCCAGTACTTC. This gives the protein CASSLGLGGKTQYF.

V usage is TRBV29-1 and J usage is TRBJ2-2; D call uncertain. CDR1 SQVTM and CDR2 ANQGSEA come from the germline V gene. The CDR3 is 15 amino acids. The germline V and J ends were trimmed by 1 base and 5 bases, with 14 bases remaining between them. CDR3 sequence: CSVEGLQDGTGELFF. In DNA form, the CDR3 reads TGCAGCGTTGAAGGACTTCAGGACGGAACCGGGGAGCTGTTTTTT.

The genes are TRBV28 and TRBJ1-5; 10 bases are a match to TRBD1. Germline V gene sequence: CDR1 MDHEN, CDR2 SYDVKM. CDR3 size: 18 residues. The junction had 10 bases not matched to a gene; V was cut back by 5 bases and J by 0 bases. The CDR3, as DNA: TGTGCCAGCAGTCCCAATCCCAGGACAGGGGGTAGCAATCAGCCCCAGCATTTT. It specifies CASSPNPRTGGSNQPQHF.

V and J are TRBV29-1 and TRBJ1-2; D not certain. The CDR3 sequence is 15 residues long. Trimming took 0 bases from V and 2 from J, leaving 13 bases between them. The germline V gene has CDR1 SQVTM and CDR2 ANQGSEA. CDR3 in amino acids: CSVEDQLGINYGYTF. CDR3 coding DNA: TGCAGCGTTGAAGATCAGCTCGGGATAAACTATGGCTACACCTTC.

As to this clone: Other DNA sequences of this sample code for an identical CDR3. In DNA, the CDR3 is TGTGCCAGCAGTCCGAGGACAGGGATGAACACTGAAGCTTTCTTT. Its translation is CASSPRTGMNTEAFF. This chain connects TRBV27 to TRBJ1-1, with TRBD1 matching over 8 bases. Per the germline V gene, CDR1 is MNHEY and CDR2 is SMNVEV (reference sequence). CDR3 length: 15 residues. Trimming cost V 5 bases and J 0 bases; bases outside gene matches: 5.

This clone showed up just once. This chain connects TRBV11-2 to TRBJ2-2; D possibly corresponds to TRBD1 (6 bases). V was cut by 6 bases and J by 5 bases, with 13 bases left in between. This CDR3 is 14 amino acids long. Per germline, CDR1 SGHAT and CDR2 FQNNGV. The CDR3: CASSYNRDTGELFF. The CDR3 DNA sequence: TGTGCCAGCAGTTATAACAGGGATACCGGGGAGCTGTTTTTT.

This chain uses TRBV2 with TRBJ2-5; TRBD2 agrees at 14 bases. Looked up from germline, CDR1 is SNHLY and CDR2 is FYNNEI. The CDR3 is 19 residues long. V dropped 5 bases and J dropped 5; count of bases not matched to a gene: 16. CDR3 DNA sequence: TGTGCCAGCAGTACGGGACTAGCGGGAGTGGGTATGGGTCGGGAGACCCAGTACTTC. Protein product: CASSTGLAGVGMGRETQYF.

The CDR3 reads CASSVNPRGVRETQYF. The CDR3 DNA reads as TGCGCCAGCAGTGTCAACCCCAGGGGGGTGCGTGAGACCCAGTACTTC. The genes are TRBV10-2 and TRBJ2-5; a possible D gene is TRBD1 (7 bases). Trimming pared 4 bases from V and 5 bases from J, leaving 20 bases between. Germline values: CDR1 WSHSY, CDR2 SAAADI. The CDR3 has 16 amino acids.

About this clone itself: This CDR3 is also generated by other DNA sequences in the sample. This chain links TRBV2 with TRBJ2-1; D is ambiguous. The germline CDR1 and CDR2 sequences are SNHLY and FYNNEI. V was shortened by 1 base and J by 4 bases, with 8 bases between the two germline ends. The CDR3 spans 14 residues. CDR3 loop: CASSEGGSYNEQFF. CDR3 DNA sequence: TGTGCCAGCAGTGAAGGAGGTTCATACAATGAGCAGTTCTTC.

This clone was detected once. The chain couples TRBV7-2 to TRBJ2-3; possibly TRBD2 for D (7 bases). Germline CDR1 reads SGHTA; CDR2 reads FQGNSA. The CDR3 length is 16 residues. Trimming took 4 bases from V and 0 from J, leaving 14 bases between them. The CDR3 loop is CASSSGGTGSTDTQYF. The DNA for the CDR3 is TGTGCCAGCAGCTCGGGGGGAACAGGGAGCACAGATACGCAGTATTTT.

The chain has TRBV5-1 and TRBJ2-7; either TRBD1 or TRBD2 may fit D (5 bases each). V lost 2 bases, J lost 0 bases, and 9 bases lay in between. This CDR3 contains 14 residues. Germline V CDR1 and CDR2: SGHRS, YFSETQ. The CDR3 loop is CASSFRGNSYEQYF. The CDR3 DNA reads TGCGCCAGCAGCTTCCGGGGCAACTCCTACGAGCAGTACTTC.

CDR3 in DNA: TGTGCCACCCGAGCGGGCGACTCCTACAATGAGCAGTTCTTC. Protein: CATRAGDSYNEQFF. This sequence joins TRBV15 and TRBJ2-1; possible D gene TRBD2, 6 bases. The germline V and J ends were trimmed by 8 bases and 0 bases, with 11 bases remaining between them. The CDR3 is 14 amino acids. Germline CDR1 is LNHNV and CDR2 is YYDKDF (reference sequence).

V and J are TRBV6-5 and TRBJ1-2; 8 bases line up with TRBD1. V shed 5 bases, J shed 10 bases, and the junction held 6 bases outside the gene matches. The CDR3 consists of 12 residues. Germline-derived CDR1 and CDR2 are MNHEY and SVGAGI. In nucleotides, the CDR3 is TGTGCCAGCAGTGATGGACAGGGAGCCTACACCTTC. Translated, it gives CASSDGQGAYTF.

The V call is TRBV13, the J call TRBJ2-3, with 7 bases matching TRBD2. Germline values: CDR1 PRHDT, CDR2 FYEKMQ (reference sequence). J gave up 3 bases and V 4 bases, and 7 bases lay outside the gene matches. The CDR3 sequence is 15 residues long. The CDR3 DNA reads TGTGCCAGCAGCTCTGGTGGTAGCGGGACAGATACGCAGTATTTT. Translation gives CASSSGGSGTDTQYF.